The rows below give T cell receptor beta chains drawn from one sample of a study of blood T cell repertoires in COVID-19. Sequencing was performed with immunoSEQ multiplex PCR; in TCRdb, only in-frame clones are kept and a portion is missing. The sample has roughly 220,000 clones, 88% seen once; the top ten hold 14% to 15%. Input material: PBMCs or T cells enriched from blood (not recorded which). All receptors come from a woman aged 45 to 65 with acute COVID-19. Each CDR3 is given with its conserved first and last residue. D genes are given only for firm matches. Expanded clones are given a class, and other clones once, few, many or no size at all.

size: once
J: TRBJ2-5
V: TRBV28
D: -
DNA: TGTGCCAGCCAACTATCGGGCGTCCGAGGGAAAACCCAGTACTTC
CDR3: CASQLSGVRGKTQYF

size: once
J: TRBJ2-1
V: TRBV4-1
D: TRBD2
DNA: TGCGCCAGCAGCTACTCAGGGACTAGCAGTAATGAGCAGTTCTTC
CDR3: CASSYSGTSSNEQFF

size: -
J: TRBJ2-1
V: TRBV6-4
D: TRBD2
DNA: TGTGCCAGCAGTGGAGCGGGGACTAGCACCAATGAGCAGTTCTTC
CDR3: CASSGAGTSTNEQFF

size: -
J: TRBJ2-1
V: TRBV19
D: -
DNA: TGTGCCAGTAAGGACAGCCTCTACAATGAGCAGTTCTTC
CDR3: CASKDSLYNEQFF

size: -
J: TRBJ2-1
V: TRBV20-1
D: -
DNA: TGCAGTGCTCACTGGAATGAGCAGTTCTTC
CDR3: CSAHWNEQFF

size: -
J: TRBJ1-2
V: TRBV10-3
D: -
DNA: TGTGCCATCAGTGAGTCGAACGGGGGGCGCGGAGGCTACACCTTC
CDR3: CAISESNGGRGGYTF

size: -
J: TRBJ2-3
V: TRBV6-2/TRBV6-3
D: TRBD1
DNA: TGTGCCAGCAGTGGACAGGGTACAGATACGCAGTATTTT
CDR3: CASSGQGTDTQYF

size: -
J: TRBJ2-1
V: TRBV5-1
D: TRBD2
DNA: TGCGCCAGCAGCTTGCGCGTAGCGGGAAGTTACAATGAGCAGTTCTTC
CDR3: CASSLRVAGSYNEQFF

size: -
J: TRBJ2-7
V: TRBV19
D: TRBD2
DNA: TGTGCCAGTACCAAGGGAACCGGGACTACCATGTACGAGCAGTACTTC
CDR3: CASTKGTGTTMYEQYF

size: -
J: TRBJ2-7
V: TRBV19
D: -
DNA: TGTGCCAGTAGTTCCCGCGTCAGGGACGAGCAGTACTTC
CDR3: CASSSRVRDEQYF

size: -
J: TRBJ2-3
V: TRBV5-1
D: TRBD2
DNA: TGCGCCAGCAGTCGCGGACTAGCGGGACTAGATACGCAGTATTTT
CDR3: CASSRGLAGLDTQYF

size: -
J: TRBJ1-4
V: TRBV4-3
D: -
DNA: TGCGCCAGCAGCCAGATGACAGGAAGGAATGAAAAACTGTTTTTT
CDR3: CASSQMTGRNEKLFF

size: -
J: TRBJ2-1
V: TRBV5-5
D: -
DNA: TGTGCCAGCAGCTTGACAGGCTATGAGCAGTTCTTC
CDR3: CASSLTGYEQFF

size: -
J: TRBJ1-2
V: TRBV28
D: -
DNA: TGTGCCAGCAGTCGGCGAGGGAGGTATGGCTACACCTTC
CDR3: CASSRRGRYGYTF

size: -
J: TRBJ2-2
V: TRBV7-6
D: TRBD2
DNA: TGTGCCAGCACCTCCCTAGCGGGACCAAACACCGGGGAGCTGTTTTTT
CDR3: CASTSLAGPNTGELFF

size: -
J: TRBJ2-7
V: TRBV5-1
D: -
DNA: TGCGCCAGCGGGGACACCAGGGGATACGAGCAGTACTTC
CDR3: CASGDTRGYEQYF

size: few
J: TRBJ2-7
V: TRBV15
D: TRBD2
DNA: TGTGCCACCAGCATTCGGACTAGTTTGCGCGAGCAGTACTTC
CDR3: CATSIRTSLREQYF

size: -
J: TRBJ2-2
V: TRBV6-5
D: -
DNA: TGTGCCAGCAGATGGCTGCCTGGCACCGGGGAGCTGTTTTTT
CDR3: CASRWLPGTGELFF

size: -
J: TRBJ1-2
V: TRBV4-2
D: -
DNA: TGTGCCAGCAGCCAAGATAAGAGAAAAGCTAACTATGGCTACACCTTC
CDR3: CASSQDKRKANYGYTF

size: -
J: TRBJ1-2
V: TRBV29-1
D: TRBD1
DNA: TGCAGCGCAGTTGGACAGGACTATGGCTACACCTTC
CDR3: CSAVGQDYGYTF

size: -
J: TRBJ2-1
V: TRBV24-1
D: TRBD2
DNA: TGTGCCACCAGTGACCGCGGACTAGTCCGTAACAATGAGCAGTTCTTC
CDR3: CATSDRGLVRNNEQFF

size: once
J: TRBJ1-1
V: TRBV6-6
D: TRBD1
DNA: TGTGCCAGCAGTTACTCGAGACCAGGGGGGAGAACTGAAGCTTTCTTT
CDR3: CASSYSRPGGRTEAFF

size: -
J: TRBJ2-3
V: TRBV11-2
D: TRBD1
DNA: TGTGCCAGCAGCTTATCAGGGGGCGGTTTGGATACGCAGTATTTT
CDR3: CASSLSGGGLDTQYF

size: -
J: TRBJ1-1
V: TRBV4-1
D: -
DNA: TGCGCCAGCAGCCAAGATCCCAGGGCGGCCGCAGCTTTCTTT
CDR3: CASSQDPRAAAAFF

size: once
J: TRBJ2-7
V: TRBV9
D: -
DNA: TGTGCCAGCAGCGCCCAGCCACAGTTCTTCTACGAGCAGTACTTC
CDR3: CASSAQPQFFYEQYF

size: -
J: TRBJ2-7
V: TRBV9
D: TRBD2
DNA: TGTGCCAGCAACTCAGCGGGAGACTCCTACGAGCAGTACTTC
CDR3: CASNSAGDSYEQYF

size: -
J: TRBJ2-2
V: TRBV9
D: -
DNA: TGTGCCAGCAGCCCCCGACAGGGAGGAACCGGGGAGCTGTTTTTT
CDR3: CASSPRQGGTGELFF

size: -
J: TRBJ1-1
V: TRBV7-3
D: TRBD1
DNA: TGTGCCAGCAGCTTAGTCGGACAGGGAGGGGGCACTGAAGCTTTCTTT
CDR3: CASSLVGQGGGTEAFF

size: once
J: TRBJ1-5
V: TRBV5-6
D: TRBD1
DNA: TGTGCCAGCAGCTCGGGGAGACAGGGGCGTCAGCCCCAGCATTTT
CDR3: CASSSGRQGRQPQHF

size: -
J: TRBJ2-7
V: TRBV18
D: -
DNA: TGTGCCAGCTCACGGAGTCAGGGATCGGGCTACGAGCAGTACTTC
CDR3: CASSRSQGSGYEQYF

size: -
J: TRBJ1-2
V: TRBV9
D: TRBD1
DNA: TGTGCCAGCAGCCCTCAGACAGGGAACTATGGCTACACCTTC
CDR3: CASSPQTGNYGYTF

size: -
J: TRBJ2-5
V: TRBV30
D: TRBD2
DNA: TGTGCCTGGAGGGAACTAGCGAACCAAGAGACCCAGTACTTC
CDR3: CAWRELANQETQYF

size: -
J: TRBJ2-1
V: TRBV24-1
D: -
DNA: TGTGCCACCAGTGATTCGACAGGTAAGGCCTACAATGAGCAGTTCTTC
CDR3: CATSDSTGKAYNEQFF

size: -
J: TRBJ2-6
V: TRBV19
D: -
DNA: TGTGCCAGTAGTCAGGGGACTGGGGCCAACGTCCTGACTTTC
CDR3: CASSQGTGANVLTF

size: -
J: TRBJ2-2
V: TRBV6-5
D: TRBD1
DNA: TGTGCCAGCAGAGCTCCAGGGACAGTTACCGGGGAGCTGTTTTTT
CDR3: CASRAPGTVTGELFF

size: -
J: TRBJ2-5
V: TRBV5-1
D: TRBD1
DNA: TGCGCCAGCAGCTGGGACAGGGAGACCCAGTACTTC
CDR3: CASSWDRETQYF

size: -
J: TRBJ2-1
V: TRBV5-6
D: TRBD2
DNA: TGTGCCAGCAGCCAGCCGGGACTAGGTGTCCCCCGGGCTGAGCAGTTCTTC
CDR3: CASSQPGLGVPRAEQFF

size: -
J: TRBJ1-6
V: TRBV10-3
D: -
DNA: TGTGCCATCAGTGACAGGGGCGTCGATAATTCACCCCTCCACTTT
CDR3: CAISDRGVDNSPLHF

size: -
J: TRBJ2-7
V: TRBV5-1
D: -
DNA: TGCGCCAGCAGCGTTACAGGTATTTCCTACGAGCAGTACTTC
CDR3: CASSVTGISYEQYF

size: -
J: TRBJ1-3
V: TRBV7-3
D: -
DNA: TGTGCCAGCAGCTCCGACAGGGGAAACACCATATATTTT
CDR3: CASSSDRGNTIYF